Detailed here is one T cell receptor (beta chain). These data belong to a study of blood T cell repertoires in COVID-19. Across the study: Sites in the United States, Italy and Spain provided acute and convalescent COVID-19 samples.

Methods used by the authors: Amplification of reference gene primers provided the estimated nucleated cell counts. TCRdb's table, derived via immunoSEQ multiplex PCR, lists solely in-frame clones and lacks some. For V, J and clone size, that table is used; D and trimming come from the DNA. The sample lists about 480,000 clones; more than 75% were seen once. Recovery among Cohort 3 donors was established by two negative PCRs, clearance, or symptom resolution. CDR3 size: 14 residues. V was pared by 5 bases and J by 6 bases, with 9 bases of the junction left unmatched. Germline-derived CDR1 and CDR2 are SGHTA and FQGNSA.

Specimen: PBMCs or T cells enriched from blood (not recorded which). This TCR derives from a woman in her forties who had recovered from COVID-19. This rearrangement joins TRBV7-2 to TRBJ1-2, with TRBD1 identical over 7 bases. The CDR3, as DNA: TGTGCCAGCAGCGCTACAGGGGTTTTCGATGGCTACACCTTC. Its translation: CASSATGVFDGYTF.